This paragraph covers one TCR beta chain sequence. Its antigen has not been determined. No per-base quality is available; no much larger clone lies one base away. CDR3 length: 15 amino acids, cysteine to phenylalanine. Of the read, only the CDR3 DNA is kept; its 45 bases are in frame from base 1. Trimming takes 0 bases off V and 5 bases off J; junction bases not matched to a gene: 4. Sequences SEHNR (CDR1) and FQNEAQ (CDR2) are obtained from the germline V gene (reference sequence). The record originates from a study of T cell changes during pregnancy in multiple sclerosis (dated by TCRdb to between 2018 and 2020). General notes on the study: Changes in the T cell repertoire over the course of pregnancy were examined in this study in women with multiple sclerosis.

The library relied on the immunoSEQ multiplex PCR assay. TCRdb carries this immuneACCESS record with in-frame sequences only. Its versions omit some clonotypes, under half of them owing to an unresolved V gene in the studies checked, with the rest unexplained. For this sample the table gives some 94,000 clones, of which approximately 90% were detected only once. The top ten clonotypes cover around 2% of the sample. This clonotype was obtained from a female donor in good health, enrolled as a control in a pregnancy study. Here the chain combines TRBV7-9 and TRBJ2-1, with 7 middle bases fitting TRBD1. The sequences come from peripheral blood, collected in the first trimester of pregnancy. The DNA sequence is TGTGCCAGCAGCTTAGCAAAGGGACAGCACAATGAGCAGTTCTTC. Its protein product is CASSLAKGQHNEQFF.